This entry lists 20 T cell receptor beta chains sequenced from one sample in a study of vaccination effects on CD4 cells after COVID-19 (dated 2022 in TCRdb). No antigen has been assigned to these receptors. The ViraFEST assay stimulated PBMC with viral peptide pools and then used TCR sequencing to identify antigen-specific CD4+ T cell clonotypes by expansion. After about 9 days of culture, CD4+ T cells were isolated with the EasySep CD4+ T cell isolation kit. Each participant received two doses of an mRNA SARS-CoV-2 vaccine, either BNT162b2 or mRNA-1273. Receptor amplification or capture employed the immunoSEQ multiplex PCR assay. TCRdb carries this immuneACCESS record with in-frame sequences only. Its versions omit some clonotypes, under half of them owing to an unresolved V gene in the studies checked, with the rest unexplained. This sample holds about 29,000 clones; around 74% were observed only once. 15% to 20% of the sample lies in the top ten.

The sample in question was CD4+ T cells from PBMCs cultured with HCoV-OC43 spike peptides, obtained after COVID-19 vaccination. Explained via the paper, the cell subset or site label denotes: HCoV-OC43 spike overlapping peptide pool stimulation. These receptor sequences come from a human donor who received a COVID-19 vaccine.

The chain links TRBV27 to TRBJ1-2; the D is unclear. Germline-derived CDR1 and CDR2 are MNHEY and SMNVEV (reference sequence). The V end lost 0 bases, the J end lost 2 bases, and 4 bases lay between the germline ends. The CDR3 has 13 residues. The CDR3 sequence: CASSLSGNYGYTF. CDR3 DNA: TGTGCCAGCAGTTTATCAGGGAACTATGGCTACACCTTC.

The J gene is TRBJ2-3, the V gene TRBV25-1, with 12 bases matching TRBD2. V shed 6 bases and J 0 bases; nucleotides not matched to a gene: 4. This CDR3 has 16 amino acids. From germline, CDR1 is MGHDK and CDR2 SYGVNS. CDR3 protein: CASRRGTSGSTDTQYF. In DNA form, the CDR3 reads TGTGCCAGCAGGAGAGGGACTAGCGGGAGCACAGATACGCAGTATTTT.

A single count supports this clone. This rearrangement joins TRBV10-2 to TRBJ2-3; a possible D gene is TRBD1 (5 bases). The CDR3 sequence is 15 residues long. V shed 4 bases and J shed 0 bases, with 11 bases lying between them. The V gene's germline CDR1 is WSHSY and CDR2 SAAADI. DNA for the CDR3: TGCGCCAGCAGTGTGGGGTCAGGGAGCACAGATACGCAGTATTTT. Protein product: CASSVGSGSTDTQYF.

This clone has only one observation. V gene TRBV30 combines with J gene TRBJ1-4, with a possible D match to TRBD1 (5 bases). The ends were cut back, 3 bases at V and 5 bases at J, with 13 bases in the middle. The germline V gene encodes CDR1 GTSNPN and CDR2 SVGIG (reference sequence). CDR3 length: 14 amino acids. This CDR3 is CAWSALGTNEKLFF. The CDR3 bases are TGTGCCTGGAGCGCCCTGGGGACCAATGAAAAACTGTTTTTT.

The rearrangement links TRBV6-5 to TRBJ1-2; D ambiguous. Trimming took off 6 bases at V and 7 bases at J, with 15 bases between the two ends. CDR1 and CDR2 from the germline V gene are MNHEY and SVGAGI. The CDR3 has 13 amino acids. The CDR3 protein is CASSLTSLSGYTF. DNA of the CDR3: TGTGCCAGCAGCCTCACTTCCTTATCTGGCTACACCTTC.

The V call is TRBV14, the J call TRBJ2-1, with 8 bases aligning to TRBD2. Germline CDR1 is SGHDN and CDR2 is FVKESK. The CDR3 has 16 amino acids. V lost 0 bases and J lost 6; bases outside the gene matches: 7. The CDR3 DNA reads as TGTGCCAGCAGCCAAGATTGGGGACTAGTATCCAATGAGCAGTTCTTC. This sequence encodes CASSQDWGLVSNEQFF.

The chain carries TRBV19 and TRBJ2-7; tentatively, D is TRBD1 or TRBD2 (5 bases each). There are 13 residues in the CDR3. The ends were cut back, 4 bases at V and 5 bases at J, with 12 bases in the middle. CDR1 and CDR2 (germline): LNHDA, SQIVND (reference sequence). DNA of the CDR3: TGTGCCAGTAGTAGTCCGGGGCTCGACGAGCAGTACTTC. It encodes CASSSPGLDEQYF.

V gene TRBV3-1 (or the pseudogene TRBV3-2) combines with J gene TRBJ1-1; D remains unclear. V lost 6 bases, J lost 0 bases, and 5 bases lay in between. CDR3 length: 12 amino acids. CDR1 is LGHDT, CDR2 YNNKEL, per germline (reference sequence). The CDR3 loop reads CASRPMNTEAFF. DNA for the CDR3: TGTGCCAGCAGGCCGATGAACACTGAAGCTTTCTTT.

The chain links TRBV7-8 to TRBJ1-1; weak D call: TRBD1 (5 bases). V was shortened by 5 bases and J by 3 bases, with 16 bases between the two germline ends. The germline V gene has CDR1 SGHVS and CDR2 FQNEAQ. CDR3 length: 15 residues. The CDR3 nucleotides read TGTGCCAGCAGCAAAAGGGGCAGGAGGGACACTGAAGCTTTCTTT. Its translation is CASSKRGRRDTEAFF.

This chain uses TRBV3-1 (or the pseudogene TRBV3-2) with TRBJ2-1, with a possible D match to TRBD2 (6 bases). The V end was cut by 2 bases, the J end by 5 bases, with 19 bases between. The CDR3 extends over 17 amino acids. Germline CDR1 is LGHDT and CDR2 is YNNKEL (reference sequence). Here the CDR3 DNA reads TGTGCCAGCAGCCAACTCTCACTAGCTCTCGGAGACAATGAGCAGTTCTTC. Translated: CASSQLSLALGDNEQFF.

This clone is categorized as medium-sized. The genes are TRBV6-5 and TRBJ2-1, with D possibly TRBD2 on 6 matching bases. Germline CDR1 MNHEY, CDR2 SVGAGI. V lost 0 bases and J lost 0, with 6 bases in between. The CDR3 consists of 15 residues. The CDR3 loop is CASSYSTSSYNEQFF. CDR3 in DNA: TGTGCCAGCAGTTACTCGACTAGCTCCTACAATGAGCAGTTCTTC.

This rearrangement joins TRBV6-5 to TRBJ1-2, with D possibly being TRBD1 (6 bases). CDR1 and CDR2 from the germline V gene are MNHEY and SVGAGI. V dropped 6 bases and J dropped 3 bases, with 8 bases sitting between them. The CDR3 sequence is 12 residues long. The CDR3 is CASRTGDYGYTF. In nucleotides, the CDR3 is TGTGCCAGCAGGACAGGTGACTATGGCTACACCTTC.

The rearrangement links TRBV6-5 to TRBJ1-5; no firm D call. Germline CDR1 and CDR2: MNHEY and SVGAGI. The CDR3 loop spans 11 amino acids. Deletions cut 6 bases from V and 6 bases from J, with 6 bases between. As DNA, the CDR3 is TGTGCCAGCAGGGAGGGTCAGCCCCAGCATTTT. This codes for CASREGQPQHF.

The sample holds a few counts of this clone. V is TRBV18 and J is TRBJ2-7; 12 nucleotides match TRBD1. The V gene end was trimmed by 0 bases and the J gene end by 6 bases; junction bases not matched to a gene: 3. In germline, CDR1 is KGHSH, CDR2 LQKENI. The CDR3 runs 15 residues. The CDR3 nucleotides are TGTGCCAGCTCACCACCGGGACAGGGGGCGGGCGAGCAGTACTTC. This gives the protein CASSPPGQGAGEQYF. The entire variable domain, with the rest obtained from reference TRBV18 and TRBJ2-7, is as follows: NAGVMQNPRHLVRRRGQEARLRCSPMKGHSHVYWYRQLPEEGLKFMVYLQKENIIDESGMPKERFSAEFPKEGPSILRIQQVVRGDSAAYFCASSPPGQGAGEQYFGPGTRLTVT.

This chain uses TRBV5-8 with TRBJ1-5, with D possibly being TRBD1 (5 bases). CDR1 is SGHTS and CDR2 is YDEGEE in the germline V gene. Trimming removed 1 base from V and 5 bases from J, with 13 bases in between. This CDR3 comprises 15 residues. The CDR3 nucleotides are TGTGCCAGCAGCTTGCTCGGCAGGGAACATCAGCCCCAGCATTTT. Its protein product is CASSLLGREHQPQHF.

The CDR3 DNA reads TGTGCCAGCAGCTGGACCCCCTCGAACAATGAGCAGTTCTTC. This gives the protein CASSWTPSNNEQFF. J is TRBJ2-1 and V is TRBV5-5; D gene ambiguous. This CDR3 is built from 14 residues. V lost 3 bases and J 5 bases, leaving 12 bases between the germline ends. Per the germline V gene, CDR1 is SGHKS and CDR2 is YYEKEE (reference sequence).

This chain uses TRBV5-1 with TRBJ2-7; D is perhaps TRBD1 (6 bases). V was cut by 4 bases and J by 4 bases, with 15 bases left in between. CDR1 is SGHRS, CDR2 YFSETQ, per germline. There are 14 residues in the CDR3. The CDR3 DNA follows: TGCGCCAGCAGCGCAGGGACAACTCAATACGAGCAGTACTTC. This translates into CASSAGTTQYEQYF.

The chain combines TRBV27 with TRBJ2-5; 9 positions match TRBD1. The CDR3 is made up of 15 amino acids. The J segment lost 4 bases and the V segment lost 5 bases, leaving 8 bases of the junction unmatched. The V gene's germline CDR1 is MNHEY and CDR2 SMNVEV (reference sequence). The CDR3 region is CASSPGQGNAETQYF. CDR3 nucleotide sequence: TGTGCCAGCAGTCCCGGACAGGGGAATGCAGAGACCCAGTACTTC.

This sequence joins TRBV5-4 and TRBJ2-2; TRBD1 matches 9 bases. The CDR3 is 15 residues long. Germline V CDR1 and CDR2: SGHNT, YYREEE (reference sequence). V gave up 4 bases and J gave up 7 bases; unmatched junction bases: 8. This CDR3 is CASSLQQGADGELFF. CDR3 coding DNA: TGTGCCAGCAGCCTTCAACAGGGGGCGGACGGGGAGCTGTTTTTT.

This chain joins TRBV5-1 and TRBJ1-6; D is unclear. Germline-derived CDR1 and CDR2 are SGHRS and YFSETQ. This CDR3 is built from 17 residues. V was shortened by 1 base and J by 0 bases, with 11 bases between the two germline ends. The CDR3 loop is CASSLSSLSSYNSPLHF. As DNA, the CDR3 is TGCGCCAGCAGCTTGAGCAGCTTAAGCTCCTATAATTCACCCCTCCACTTT.